This T cell receptor beta chain is from a study of Tregs in tolerant kidney transplant recipients. Study observations and caveats: The most relevant donor-specific Treg TCRbeta repertoire apparently came from expansion with activated donor B cells. This study did not directly address biological reproducibility.

The J segment lost 4 bases and the V segment lost 0 bases, leaving 4 bases of the junction unmatched. CDR1 is SGDLS and CDR2 is YYNGEE in the germline V gene. The CDR3 has 15 amino acids. Concerning this clone: The target antigen is unknown.

Sequenced by immunoSEQ multiplex PCR; TCRdb stores in-frame clones only, minus some. The sample records fewer than 55,000 clones, roughly nine tenths being singletons. Recipients received nonmyeloablative bone marrow transplants from related graft donors, with transient mixed chimerism. Unstimulated Tregs (CD4+CD25+CD127-) and CD4+CD25- non-Tregs were sorted from PBMCs. The chain employs TRBV9 and TRBJ2-7, with 10 bases identical to TRBD2. The specimen was CD8+ T cells from blood (PBMCs), collected 12 months after the transplant. The origin of this receptor is a human patient who received a combined kidney and bone marrow transplant. Some T cells may be the graft donor's. CDR3 sequence (DNA): TGTGCCAGCAGCGTAGCTTCTAGCGGGAGATACGAGCAGTACTTC. This gives the protein CASSVASSGRYEQYF.